The clone carrying this TCR beta chain was detected once. Antigen unknown. Data came from immunoSEQ multiplex PCR; TCRdb stores just in-frame clones and leaves some out. This sample has over a million clones; roughly 80% occur once, and the top ten carry about 1.5%. The data derive from a study of shared clonotypes between healthy human individuals. Trimming stripped 7 bases from V and 4 bases from J, with 18 bases between. In germline, CDR1 is SNHLY, CDR2 FYNNEI. The CDR3 extends over 15 amino acids. Study-wide findings and caveats: Several donors showed sharing of approximately 5% of naive CD4 clonotypes.

This rearrangement joins TRBV2 to TRBJ2-3; tentatively, D is TRBD2 (6 bases). Sequencing was carried out using memory CD4+ T cells sorted from blood. Documented subset: CD45RA-negative fraction. This TCR came from a man between 18 and 29 years old in good health. DNA of the CDR3: TGTGCCAGCATTCGGGCGGGGACGAACGCAGATACGCAGTATTTT. Translation: CASIRAGTNADTQYF.